The present entry profiles one TCR beta chain with its context. The antigen is not known. The data belong to a study of cytomegalovirus exposure and HLA in healthy donors. Study context: The same platform as the approximately 660 first-cohort repertoires was used for the roughly 130 validation repertoires, a later analysis reported.

V shed 5 bases, J shed 1 base, and the junction held 12 bases outside the gene matches. This CDR3 is built from 17 residues. Germline V gives CDR1 SGHTA, CDR2 FQGTGA. Broader study findings: Clusters of TCRs from the first cohort tended to co-occur in the 130 or so validation repertoires (as a later analysis found). Most TCR sequences were seen very rarely across donors, but some public TCRs occurred in many. According to the study, 160 or so TCR beta chains were cytomegalovirus-associated.

Clones were read by immunoSEQ multiplex PCR, and TCRdb kept only the in-frame ones, dropping some. The sample lists over 60,000 clones; around 95% were seen once. The material sequenced was PBMCs. This clonotype was sampled from a man younger than 35 in good health and CMV-seropositive. J is TRBJ2-3 and V is TRBV7-3, with 7 bases lining up with TRBD1. This chain's CDR3 is CASSPNPFTGGTDTQYF. CDR3 DNA sequence: TGTGCCAGCAGCCCTAACCCCTTCACAGGGGGCACAGATACGCAGTATTTT.